This TCR beta chain comes out of a study of OX40 agonist ivuxolimab in advanced cancers. The V gene's germline CDR1 is SGHTA and CDR2 FQGNSA. The CDR3 contains 16 residues. V lost 2 bases and J lost 4, with 14 bases in between. The method was immunoSEQ multiplex PCR; TCRdb's version includes in-frame clones alone and lacks a portion of them. This sample has around 50,000 clones, with 85% to 90% found just once. The source is an adult with an advanced solid tumor such as melanoma, head and neck, liver or kidney cancer. Sequenced material: CD4+ or CD8+ T cells sorted from blood, taken in a trial of the OX40 agonist ivuxolimab. This chain joins TRBV7-2 and TRBJ2-2, with D perhaps being TRBD1 or TRBD2 (6 bases each). In nucleotides, the CDR3 is TGTGCCAGCAGCTTATCCCCCCGGGGGCTCACCGGGGAGCTGTTTTTT. Its protein is CASSLSPRGLTGELFF.